Listed here are 12 T cell receptor beta chains from one sample, sequenced in a study of radiotherapy plus CTLA-4 blockade in lung cancer. Profiled with immunoSEQ multiplex PCR; TCRdb holds only in-frame clones, not every one. The repertoire includes 2,700 or so clones, roughly 72% of them detected once, and around 20% sits in the top ten. The material was tumor tissue, obtained from a patient treated with radiotherapy plus ipilimumab. These TCRs come from a human donor with non-small cell lung cancer that progressed on radiotherapy plus ipilimumab.

This chain joins TRBV5-1 and TRBJ2-3, with D uncertain. CDR3 length: 12 residues. V was cut by 1 base and J by 4 bases, with 4 bases left in between. Per germline, CDR1 SGHRS and CDR2 YFSETQ. CDR3 sequence reads: CASSLTPDTQYF. CDR3 bases: TGCGCCAGCAGCTTGACCCCAGATACGCAGTATTTT.

The rearrangement links TRBV28 to TRBJ2-4; no clear D gene. The V end was cut by 3 bases, the J end by 0 bases, with 9 bases between. CDR1 MDHEN and CDR2 SYDVKM come from the germline V gene. The CDR3 sequence is 15 residues long. The CDR3 sequence is CASSFPRTAKNIQYF. CDR3 sequence (DNA): TGTGCCAGCAGTTTTCCAAGGACAGCCAAAAACATTCAGTACTTC.

The chain has TRBV11-2 and TRBJ2-5, with D possibly being TRBD1 (7 bases). CDR3 length: 15 amino acids. V shed 6 bases and J shed 0 bases, with 14 bases lying between them. The germline gives CDR1 SGHAT, CDR2 FQNNGV. CDR3 sequence reads: CASSPGGMYQETQYF. The DNA for the CDR3 is TGTGCCAGCAGTCCAGGGGGGATGTACCAAGAGACCCAGTACTTC.

The chain carries TRBV5-4 and TRBJ2-7, with TRBD2 identical over 13 bases. The ends lost 4 bases at V and 5 bases at J; junction bases unmatched: 6. Germline V lookup: CDR1 SGHNT, CDR2 YYREEE (reference sequence). The CDR3 has 15 amino acids. The CDR3 DNA reads TGTGCCAGCAGCCCCGCCGGGACTAGCGGGAACGAGCAGTACTTC. It yields the protein CASSPAGTSGNEQYF. The entire variable domain, with the rest obtained from reference TRBV5-4 and TRBJ2-7, is as follows: ETGVTQSPTHLIKTRGQQVTLRCSSQSGHNTVSWYQQALGQGPQFIFQYYREEENGRGNFPPRFSGLQFPNYSSELNVNALELDDSALYLCASSPAGTSGNEQYFGPGTRLTVT.

The gene calls are TRBV15 and TRBJ1-3, with D perhaps TRBD1 (5 bases). The V gene lost 0 bases and the J gene lost 2 bases, with 8 bases spanning the gap. The CDR3 covers 15 residues. Per the germline V gene, CDR1 is LNHNV and CDR2 is YYDKDF (reference sequence). CDR3 sequence: CATSRDRDPGNTIYF. The CDR3 bases are TGTGCCACCAGCAGAGACAGGGACCCTGGAAACACCATATATTTT.

The chain carries TRBV5-1 and TRBJ1-1; D may be TRBD1 (6 bases). The V end lost 0 bases, the J end lost 8 bases, and 11 bases lay between the germline ends. CDR1 is SGHRS, CDR2 YFSETQ, per germline. The CDR3 loop spans 13 amino acids. This CDR3 reads CASSLEDSGEAFF. The CDR3 bases are TGCGCCAGCAGCTTGGAGGACAGCGGCGAAGCTTTCTTT.

V is TRBV29-1 and J is TRBJ2-7; 13 nucleotides agree with TRBD2. The CDR3 is 18 residues long. CDR1 is SQVTM, CDR2 ANQGSEA, per germline. Germline trimming cut 3 bases from V and 2 bases from J; bases unmatched to any gene: 13. This CDR3 is CSVEGTSGINSIPYEQYF. The CDR3 DNA reads as TGCAGCGTTGAGGGGACTAGCGGGATTAACTCGATTCCCTACGAGCAGTACTTC.

This clone was observed once. The chain carries TRBV9 and TRBJ2-5; D is possibly TRBD2 (6 bases). Germline CDR1 and CDR2: SGDLS and YYNGEE. This CDR3 contains 13 residues. The V end lost 2 bases, the J end lost 3 bases, and 8 bases lay between the germline ends. CDR3 residues: CASSVRGEETQYF. CDR3 DNA: TGTGCCAGCAGCGTTCGCGGGGAAGAGACCCAGTACTTC.

V gene TRBV27 combines with J gene TRBJ2-1; 7 bases are a match to TRBD1. CDR3 length equals 13 residues. Germline V lookup: CDR1 MNHEY, CDR2 SMNVEV (reference sequence). Trimming removed 6 bases from V and 3 bases from J; junction bases left unmatched: 2. This chain's CDR3 is CASRGTDYNEQFF. CDR3 nucleotide sequence: TGTGCCAGCAGAGGGACAGACTACAATGAGCAGTTCTTC.

Only one count was recorded for this clone. The CDR3 loop is CASSFEWRTEAFF. The CDR3 DNA reads as TGTGCCAGCAGCTTCGAGTGGCGAACTGAAGCTTTCTTT. The J gene is TRBJ1-1, the V gene TRBV13; D not certain. The CDR3 runs to 13 residues. Germline CDR1 PRHDT, CDR2 FYEKMQ (reference sequence). Trimming took off 3 bases at V and 5 bases at J, with 10 bases between the two ends.

V gene TRBV28 combines with J gene TRBJ1-5, with unresolved D. The CDR3 is 13 residues long. CDR1 is MDHEN, CDR2 SYDVKM, per germline. V dropped 4 bases and J dropped 5 bases, with 9 bases sitting between them. CDR3 in DNA: TGTGCCAGCAGTTCCGGGAGTGATCAGCCCCAGCATTTT. Translated: CASSSGSDQPQHF.

The CDR3 reads CAWGRDRRYYNSPLHF. In DNA form, the CDR3 reads TGTGCCTGGGGAAGGGACAGGCGATACTATAATTCACCCCTCCACTTT. The chain is built from TRBV30 and TRBJ1-6; TRBD1 matches at 8 bases. The CDR3 totals 16 residues. V lost 5 bases to trimming and J lost 3 bases; unmatched junction nucleotides: 9. Looked up from germline, CDR1 is GTSNPN and CDR2 is SVGIG (reference sequence). Supplemented by reference TRBV30 and TRBJ1-6, the full variable domain reads SQTIHQWPATLVQPVGSPLSLECTVEGTSNPNLYWYRQAAGRGLQLLFYSVGIGQISSEVPQNLSASRPQDRQFILSSKKLLLSDSGFYLCAWGRDRRYYNSPLHFGNGTRLTVT.